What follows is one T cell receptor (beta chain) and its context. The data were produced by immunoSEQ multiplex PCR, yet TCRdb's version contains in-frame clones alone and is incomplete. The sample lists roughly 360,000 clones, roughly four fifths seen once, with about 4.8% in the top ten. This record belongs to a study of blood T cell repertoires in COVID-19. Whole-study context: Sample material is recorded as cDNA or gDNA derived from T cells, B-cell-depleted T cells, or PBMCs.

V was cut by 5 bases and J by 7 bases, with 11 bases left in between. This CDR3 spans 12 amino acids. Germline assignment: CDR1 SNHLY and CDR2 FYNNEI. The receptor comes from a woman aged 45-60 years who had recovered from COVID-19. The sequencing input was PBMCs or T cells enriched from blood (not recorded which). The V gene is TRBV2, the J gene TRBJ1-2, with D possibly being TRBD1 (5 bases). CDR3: CASSTGEVGYTF. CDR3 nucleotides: TGTGCCAGCAGTACGGGGGAGGTTGGCTACACCTTC. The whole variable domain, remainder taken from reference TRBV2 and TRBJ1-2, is EPEVTQTPSHQVTQMGQEVILRCVPISNHLYFYWYRQILGQKVEFLVSFYNNEISEKSEIFDDQFSVERPDGSNFTLKIRSTKLEDSAMYFCASSTGEVGYTFGSGTRLTVV.